The 18 T cell receptor beta chains below all came from one sample that was sequenced in a study of cytomegalovirus exposure and HLA in healthy donors. The PCR used 60 Vbeta and 13 Jbeta primers. Sequencing was performed with immunoSEQ multiplex PCR; in TCRdb, only in-frame clones are kept and a portion is missing. The repertoire holds about 130,000 clones, with approximately 80% as singletons. The sequenced material came from PBMCs. Every receptor here comes from a male donor in good health and CMV-seronegative.

The chain has TRBV19 and TRBJ2-1; D perhaps matches TRBD1 (6 bases). Trimming shortened V by 7 bases and J by 3 bases, and 16 bases separated the two germline ends. This CDR3 is built from 15 residues. Germline V gene sequence: CDR1 LNHDA, CDR2 SQIVND (reference sequence). The CDR3, as DNA: TGTGCCAGTAACCTACCAGGGGAAGGCTACAATGAGCAGTTCTTC. Protein product: CASNLPGEGYNEQFF.

This clone was detected only a few times. The chain joins TRBV5-6 to TRBJ1-2; 8 positions match TRBD1. Germline assignment: CDR1 SGHDT and CDR2 YYEEEE. CDR3 size: 14 residues. The J segment lost 4 bases and the V segment lost 2 bases, leaving 4 bases of the junction unmatched. The CDR3 is CASSLRDRFYGYTF. The DNA for the CDR3 is TGTGCCAGCAGCTTAAGGGACAGGTTCTATGGCTACACCTTC.

This clone was seen only a few times. The V gene is TRBV9, the J gene TRBJ2-1; 9 bases agree with TRBD2. The CDR3 extends over 15 amino acids. Germline trimming cut 0 bases from V and 5 bases from J; bases unmatched to any gene: 3. Germline CDR1 and CDR2: SGDLS and YYNGEE. CDR3 in amino acids: CASSVDQRGDNEQFF. The CDR3 DNA follows: TGTGCCAGCAGCGTAGACCAGCGGGGGGACAATGAGCAGTTCTTC.

This clone was counted only a few times. One junction end does not reproduce the germline sequence, and a read error may be involved. J is TRBJ2-6 and V is TRBV7-2, with 8 bases aligning to TRBD1. Germline loops: CDR1 SGHTA, CDR2 FQGNSA. The CDR3 contains 17 residues. The CDR3 sequence is CASSFGQGFSGANGLTF. DNA for the CDR3: TGTGCCAGCAGCTTTGGACAGGGTTTCTCTGGGGCCAACGGCCTGACTTTC. The complete variable domain, with remaining parts taken from reference TRBV7-2 and TRBJ2-6, reads GAGVSQSPSNKVTEKGKDVELRCDPISGHTALYWYRQSLGQGLEFLIYFQGNSAPDKSGLPSDRFSAERTGGSVSTLTIQRTQQEDSAVYLCASSFGQGFSGANGLTFGAGSRLTVL.

The chain has TRBV7-3 and TRBJ2-1, with 14 bases lining up with TRBD2. J gave up 2 bases and V 5 bases, and 17 bases lay outside the gene matches. Germline V gives CDR1 SGHTA, CDR2 FQGTGA. The CDR3 has 21 residues. CDR3 coding DNA: TGTGCCAGCAGCCCTGGGGGGGGACCGGGACTAGCGGGAGAGGCCTACAATGAGCAGTTCTTC. Its protein product is CASSPGGGPGLAGEAYNEQFF.

Only a few counts were recorded for this clone. The chain employs TRBV2 and TRBJ1-2; 10 positions agree with TRBD1. This CDR3 contains 17 residues. CDR1 and CDR2 (germline): SNHLY, FYNNEI. Trimming removed 7 bases from V and 4 bases from J; junction bases left unmatched: 15. The CDR3 sequence: CASTVSRDRGQSYGYTF. CDR3 in DNA: TGTGCCAGCACCGTGTCCAGAGACAGGGGGCAAAGCTATGGCTACACCTTC.

The chain recombines TRBV5-8 with TRBJ1-3; D not resolved. V lost 1 base, J lost 4 bases, and 9 bases lay in between. The CDR3 runs to 14 residues. Germline V CDR1 and CDR2: SGHTS, YDEGEE. This chain's CDR3 is CASSLPDSGNTIYF. The CDR3 DNA reads as TGTGCCAGCAGCTTGCCAGATTCCGGAAACACCATATATTTT. Full variable domain (outside the CDR3, taken from reference TRBV5-8 and TRBJ1-3): EAGVTQSPTHLIKTRGQQATLRCSPISGHTSVYWYQQALGLGLQFLLWYDEGEERNRGNFPPRFSGRQFPNYSSELNVNALELEDSALYLCASSLPDSGNTIYFGEGSWLTVV.

As for this clone: One end of the junction fails to match germline, which may point to a read error. V is TRBV7-9 and J is TRBJ2-5; a possible D gene is TRBD1 (6 bases). CDR1 and CDR2 from the germline V gene are SEHNR and FQNEAQ (reference sequence). The CDR3 has 15 amino acids. CDR3 protein: CSSSFNIQGQETQYF. The CDR3 region has the DNA TGTTCCAGCAGCTTTAATATACAGGGCCAAGAGACCCAGTACTTC.

This clone was picked up one time. CDR3 protein: CASTQDRRTEAFF. The CDR3 coding sequence is TGTGCCAGCACTCAAGACAGGAGAACTGAAGCTTTCTTT. V usage is TRBV25-1 and J usage is TRBJ1-1, with D perhaps TRBD1 (6 bases). There are 13 residues in the CDR3. The ends were cut back, 7 bases at V and 5 bases at J, with 14 bases in the middle. The V gene's germline CDR1 is MGHDK and CDR2 SYGVNS.

The V gene is TRBV9, the J gene TRBJ1-1; TRBD1 matches at 7 bases. Germline values: CDR1 SGDLS, CDR2 YYNGEE. The CDR3 length is 17 residues. Losses at the gene ends were 4 bases for V and 0 bases for J; bases not matched to a gene: 12. CDR3 DNA sequence: TGTGCCAGCAGCCCCACAGCCCGGGACAGACTGAACACTGAAGCTTTCTTT. Its protein is CASSPTARDRLNTEAFF.

This clone has more than one count but fewer than ten. This CDR3 is CATQGAYHGYTF. The CDR3 DNA reads TGTGCCACCCAGGGGGCCTACCATGGCTACACCTTC. This chain connects TRBV19 to TRBJ1-2; 8 bases map to TRBD1. CDR3 length: 12 amino acids. CDR1 is LNHDA and CDR2 is SQIVND in the germline V gene (reference sequence). J was trimmed by 6 bases and V by 10 bases; bases with no gene match: 7. The whole variable domain, filled in from reference TRBV19 and TRBJ1-2, reads DGGITQSPKYLFRKEGQNVTLSCEQNLNHDAMYWYRQDPGQGLRLIYYSQIVNDFQKGDIAEGYSVSREKKESFPLTVTSAQKNPTAFYLCATQGAYHGYTFGSGTRLTVV.

The CDR3 sequence is CASSLPPTQYF. CDR3 DNA: TGTGCCAGCAGCCTTCCCCCTACGCAGTATTTT. The V call is TRBV11-2, the J call TRBJ2-3, with D unresolved. CDR1 and CDR2 from the germline V gene are SGHAT and FQNNGV. The V and J ends lost 5 bases and 8 bases respectively, with 8 bases between them. CDR3 length equals 11 residues.

V and J are TRBV5-4 and TRBJ1-2, with 8 bases that match TRBD1. The germline gives CDR1 SGHNT, CDR2 YYREEE (reference sequence). This CDR3 is built from 17 residues. V lost 1 base, J lost 0 bases, and 8 bases stayed unmatched. The CDR3 loop is CASSLMAQQGANYGYTF. DNA for the CDR3: TGTGCCAGCAGCTTGATGGCCCAACAGGGGGCTAACTATGGCTACACCTTC.

To note about this clone: Other nucleotide sequences from this sample produce the same CDR3. The chain is built from TRBV7-9 and TRBJ2-7; tentatively, D is TRBD1 (7 bases). V was pared by 6 bases and J by 3 bases, with 9 bases between. The CDR3 consists of 12 residues. The germline gives CDR1 SEHNR, CDR2 FQNEAQ (reference sequence). Here the CDR3 reads CASSQGGYEQYF. In nucleotides, the CDR3 is TGTGCCAGCAGTCAGGGGGGCTACGAGCAGTACTTC.

This clone was counted between two and nine times. The genes are TRBV6-6 and TRBJ1-5, with TRBD1 identical over 7 bases. V gave up 6 bases and J gave up 3 bases; unmatched junction bases: 8. Germline lookup yields CDR1 MNHNY and CDR2 SVGAGI (reference sequence). The CDR3 length is 15 residues. CDR3 in DNA: TGTGCCAGCAGACACCCGGGACAGATCAATCAGCCCCAGCATTTT. Protein product: CASRHPGQINQPQHF.

For this clone: The same CDR3 also results from other DNA sequences found in this sample. The V gene is TRBV6-5, the J gene TRBJ2-1; tentatively, D is TRBD2 (5 bases). Germline values: CDR1 MNHEY, CDR2 SVGAGI. The CDR3 runs to 15 residues. V gave up 5 bases and J gave up 4 bases, with 15 bases separating them. The CDR3 coding sequence is TGTGCCAGCAGTCGCCTAGCAGGCCCTTACAATGAGCAGTTCTTC. The encoded protein is CASSRLAGPYNEQFF.

This clone was seen just once. This chain joins TRBV4-1 and TRBJ1-3, with TRBD1 as a possible D gene (6 bases). V shed 2 bases and J shed 0 bases, with 20 bases lying between them. In germline, CDR1 is MGHRA, CDR2 YSYEKL. The CDR3 has 19 residues. CDR3 in amino acids: CASSQPLGGGAGSGNTIYF. The CDR3 DNA is TGCGCCAGCAGCCAACCCCTCGGGGGGGGCGCCGGCTCTGGAAACACCATATATTTT.

The chain couples TRBV18 to TRBJ2-1, with 7 bases lining up with TRBD1. V lost 4 bases to trimming and J lost 4 bases; unmatched junction nucleotides: 7. Germline loops: CDR1 KGHSH, CDR2 LQKENI. The CDR3 spans 15 residues. This chain's CDR3 is CASSLPGTEYNEQFF. The DNA of the CDR3 is TGTGCCAGCTCACTTCCCGGGACAGAATACAATGAGCAGTTCTTC.